The present entry profiles one T cell receptor (beta chain) with its context. The data were produced by immunoSEQ multiplex PCR, yet TCRdb's version contains in-frame clones alone and is incomplete. The sample comprises some 140,000 clones, more than 90% of which are singletons, and approximately 2% rests with the top ten. These data originate in a study of T cell responses to AZD1222 COVID-19 vaccine. The length of the CDR3 is 12 residues. Trimming removed 6 bases from V and 8 bases from J, with 10 bases in between. This chain uses TRBV12-3 or TRBV12-4 with TRBJ1-4; D not certain. Sequencing used peripheral blood, obtained 28 days after the second AZD1222 dose. The TCR comes from an adult who received the AZD1222 COVID-19 vaccine. CDR3 sequence (DNA): TGTGCCAGCAGGCCAGTGGGGGAAAAACTGTTTTTT. Its translation: CASRPVGEKLFF.